The text below deals with one TCR beta chain. The source material, RNA transcripts, was used to amplify TCR beta CDR3 regions. A set of HTBI primers served as the primers for a first-round RT-PCR of the TCR CDR3. TCRdb redid the calling of the multiplex PCR reads with MiXCR, one entry per CDR3 protein. The sample comprises roughly 530,000 distinct CDR3 sequences, roughly a sixth of which are singletons, and roughly 18% rests with the top ten. The sample belongs to a study of T cells in Graves' hyperthyroidism and ophthalmopathy. Overall study: Sampling of peripheral blood happened at initial diagnosis, prior to any treatment.

Trimming left V 5 bases short and J 5 bases short, with 12 bases between. CDR1 and CDR2 (germline): DFQATT, SNEGSKA (reference sequence). CDR3 length: 12 amino acids. Material for sequencing was blood. The chain combines TRBV20-1 with TRBJ2-5, with no clear D. The receptor's source is a woman younger than 30 with Graves' ophthalmopathy. This CDR3 reads CSAPSDGETQYF. DNA for the CDR3: TGCAGTGCTCCCTCCGATGGGGAGACCCAGTACTTC.